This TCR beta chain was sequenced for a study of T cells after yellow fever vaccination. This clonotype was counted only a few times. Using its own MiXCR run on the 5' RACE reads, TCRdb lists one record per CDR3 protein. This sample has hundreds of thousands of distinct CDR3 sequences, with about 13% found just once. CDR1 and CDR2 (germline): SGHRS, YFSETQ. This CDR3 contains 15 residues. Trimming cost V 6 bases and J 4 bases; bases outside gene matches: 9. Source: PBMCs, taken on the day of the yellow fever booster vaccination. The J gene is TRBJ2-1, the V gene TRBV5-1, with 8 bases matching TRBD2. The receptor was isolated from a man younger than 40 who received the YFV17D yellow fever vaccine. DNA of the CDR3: TGCGCCAGCACTCTCCACCTAGCGGGTTACAATGAGCAGTTCTTC. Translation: CASTLHLAGYNEQFF.